A selection of T cell receptor beta chains follows, all from one sample in a study of shared clonotypes between healthy human individuals. This table comes from immunoSEQ multiplex PCR, and its TCRdb copy is limited to in-frame clones, with some not included. In the table there are 2.3 million or so clones, approximately 95% of which are singletons. Sequencing used naive CD4+ T cells from PBMCs. The receptor source for this set is a man aged 18 to 30 in good health. Some clones in this sample may be carry-over from other donors' samples. Each CDR3 is given with its conserved first and last residue. D genes are given only for firm matches. Clone size is not always given. Where it is, it says once, few, many or a class for expanded clones.

>NA|TRBV5-1|NA|TRBJ2-1
CASSLGAGWGNEQFF
TGCGCCAGCAGCTTGGGGGCGGGATGGGGCAATGAGCAGTTCTTC
>NA|TRBV6-1|NA|TRBJ1-3
CASSVPKDGNTIYF
TGTGCCAGCAGCGTCCCAAAGGATGGAAACACCATATATTTT
>NA|TRBV9|NA|TRBJ1-5
CASSVDVGQPQHF
TGTGCCAGCAGCGTAGACGTGGGTCAGCCCCAGCATTTT
>NA|TRBV2|NA|TRBJ1-5
CASSEGSTYQPQHF
TGTGCCAGCAGTGAGGGGTCGACGTATCAGCCCCAGCATTTT
>TRBD1|TRBV6-6|NA|TRBJ2-4
CASSWDRGDPEYF
TGTGCCAGCAGTTGGGACAGGGGGGACCCTGAATACTTC
>TRBD1|TRBV7-9|NA|TRBJ2-1
CASSQQGWLDEQFF
TGTGCCAGCAGCCAACAGGGGTGGCTGGATGAGCAGTTCTTC
>NA|TRBV20-1|NA|TRBJ1-1
CSARGDSEAFF
TGCAGTGCTAGGGGAGACAGTGAAGCTTTCTTT
>TRBD1|TRBV4-1|NA|TRBJ2-7
CASSLGVLQGAYEQYF
TGCGCCAGCAGCCTAGGGGTCCTACAGGGGGCCTACGAGCAGTACTTC
>TRBD2|TRBV5-4|NA|TRBJ2-7
CASSLRTSGGRSYEQYF
TGTGCCAGCAGCTTGCGGACTAGCGGGGGCCGGTCCTACGAGCAGTACTTC
>TRBD1|TRBV19|NA|TRBJ2-2
CASSIVGQASNTGELFF
TGTGCCAGTAGTATAGTCGGACAGGCGTCGAACACCGGGGAGCTGTTTTTT
>NA|TRBV19|NA|TRBJ1-2
CASRATGRLIGGYTF
TGTGCCAGTAGGGCCACGGGACGGTTGATTGGTGGCTACACCTTC
>TRBD2|TRBV5-1|NA|TRBJ2-1
CASSFIAGGPNEQFF
TGCGCCAGCAGCTTTATAGCGGGAGGGCCTAATGAGCAGTTCTTC
>NA|TRBV7-3|NA|TRBJ1-2
CASSLTFRTDVFGYTF
TGTGCCAGCAGCTTAACGTTTCGGACCGATGTTTTTGGCTACACCTTC
>TRBD1|TRBV2|NA|TRBJ2-7
CASARTGGTYEQYF
TGTGCCAGCGCAAGGACAGGGGGCACCTACGAGCAGTACTTC
>TRBD1|TRBV5-1|once|TRBJ1-2
CASSFSTGLPVYGYTF
TGCGCCAGCAGCTTCTCGACAGGGCTCCCCGTCTATGGCTACACCTTC
>TRBD2|TRBV19|NA|TRBJ2-3
CASSTRGPGGLALTDTQYF
TGTGCCAGTAGTACCCGCGGCCCGGGAGGGCTAGCCTTAACAGATACGCAGTATTTT
>TRBD1|TRBV28|NA|TRBJ1-3
CASSRTGGLGNTIYF
TGTGCCAGCAGTCGTACAGGGGGCCTTGGAAACACCATATATTTT
>NA|TRBV18|NA|TRBJ1-4
CASSPDPRSSEKLFF
TGTGCCAGCTCCCCTGACCCCCGATCAAGTGAAAAACTGTTTTTT
>TRBD2|TRBV30|NA|TRBJ2-7
CAWRSGTSSYEQYF
TGTGCCTGGAGGTCCGGGACTAGCTCCTACGAGCAGTACTTC
>TRBD2|TRBV7-6|NA|TRBJ2-7
CASSRGLAGEQYF
TGTGCCAGCAGCCGGGGACTAGCGGGCGAGCAGTACTTC
>NA|TRBV27|NA|TRBJ2-7
CASSLIGVGEQYF
TGTGCCAGCAGTTTAATTGGGGTGGGGGAGCAGTACTTC
>NA|TRBV28|NA|TRBJ1-5
CASSPSTNRNSNQPQHF
TGTGCCAGCAGTCCATCAACAAACAGAAATAGCAATCAGCCCCAGCATTTT
>NA|TRBV7-2|NA|TRBJ2-3
CASSPQRDTQYF
TGTGCCAGCAGTCCACAGAGAGATACGCAGTATTTT
>NA|TRBV19|NA|TRBJ2-1
CATGQYNEQFF
TGTGCCACGGGCCAATACAATGAGCAGTTCTTC
>NA|TRBV6-5|NA|TRBJ2-7
CASSSNRVREQYF
TGTGCCAGCAGTTCGAACAGGGTCCGCGAGCAGTACTTC
>TRBD2|TRBV5-4|NA|TRBJ2-7
CASSPPGHVSGGPYEQYF
TGTGCCAGCAGCCCCCCGGGACATGTTAGCGGGGGGCCCTACGAGCAGTACTTC
>NA|TRBV5-5|once|TRBJ1-1
CASSLWPRGSRMNTEAFF
TGTGCCAGCAGCTTGTGGCCTAGGGGGTCCCGAATGAACACTGAAGCTTTCTTT
>NA|TRBV2|NA|TRBJ2-4
CASSDRADLNIQYF
TGTGCCAGCAGTGATAGGGCGGACCTAAACATTCAGTACTTC
>NA|TRBV7-3|NA|TRBJ2-1
CASSFGGGGARWGEQFF
TGTGCCAGCAGCTTCGGAGGTGGGGGCGCACGATGGGGTGAGCAGTTCTTC
>NA|TRBV5-6|NA|TRBJ2-3
CASSLVRTDTQYF
TGTGCCAGCAGCTTGGTACGCACAGATACGCAGTATTTT
>NA|TRBV9|NA|TRBJ2-5
CASSLTGSQETQYF
TGTGCCAGCAGCCTAACCGGGTCACAAGAGACCCAGTACTTC
>NA|TRBV2|few|TRBJ1-1
CASSEAGGNTEAFF
TGTGCCAGCAGTGAAGCGGGAGGGAACACTGAAGCTTTCTTT
>TRBD1|TRBV6-6|NA|TRBJ2-7
CASISGTGGSYEQYF
TGTGCCAGCATTTCAGGGACAGGGGGTTCGTACGAGCAGTACTTC
>NA|TRBV7-2|NA|TRBJ1-1
CASSPARQSEAFF
TGTGCCAGCAGCCCTGCCCGACAGTCTGAAGCTTTCTTT
>NA|TRBV5-1|NA|TRBJ1-1
CASTLMGARNTEAFF
TGCGCCAGCACCTTAATGGGGGCAAGGAACACTGAAGCTTTCTTT
>NA|TRBV28|NA|TRBJ1-2
CASREGQGGGGYTF
TGTGCCAGCAGAGAGGGGCAGGGAGGAGGTGGCTACACCTTC
>NA|TRBV29-1|NA|TRBJ1-1
CSVQGWDTEAFF
TGCAGCGTTCAGGGTTGGGACACTGAAGCTTTCTTT
>NA|TRBV28|NA|TRBJ2-3
CATRTAAITDTQYF
TGTGCCACCCGAACGGCAGCCATTACAGATACGCAGTATTTT
>NA|TRBV2|NA|TRBJ2-2
CASRRNTGELFF
TGTGCCAGCAGACGGAACACCGGGGAGCTGTTTTTT
>NA|TRBV7-9|NA|TRBJ2-3
CASSLDSKTAADTQYF
TGTGCCAGCAGCTTGGATTCAAAAACAGCCGCAGATACGCAGTATTTT
>NA|TRBV29-1|NA|TRBJ2-2
CSVRPGLDTGELFF
TGCAGCGTCCGTCCCGGGTTGGACACCGGGGAGCTGTTTTTT
>NA|TRBV21-1|NA|TRBJ2-2
CASRWAAGGKLTANTGELFF
TGTGCCAGCAGGTGGGCGGCGGGAGGGAAACTAACCGCGAACACCGGGGAGCTGTTTTTT
>TRBD2|TRBV5-1|NA|TRBJ2-3
CASSLLAGGPDTQYF
TGCGCCAGCAGCTTGTTAGCGGGAGGGCCAGATACGCAGTATTTT
>NA|TRBV2|NA|TRBJ1-2
CASSGLGIYGYTF
TGTGCCAGCAGCGGACTGGGTATCTATGGCTACACCTTC
>NA|TRBV20-1|NA|TRBJ2-5
CSARAQTQYF
TGCAGTGCTAGAGCCCAAACCCAGTACTTC
>NA|TRBV18|NA|TRBJ1-2
CASSPLQGNGYTF
TGTGCCAGCTCACCACTGCAGGGGAATGGCTACACCTTC
>NA|TRBV7-3|few|TRBJ2-6
CASSLSSGANVLTF
TGTGCCAGCAGCTTATCCTCTGGGGCCAACGTCCTGACTTTC
>NA|TRBV18|NA|TRBJ2-6
CASSPPEPGANVLTF
TGTGCCAGCTCACCACCGGAACCTGGGGCCAACGTCCTGACTTTC
>TRBD2|TRBV11-1|NA|TRBJ2-7
CASSLMGLGGEQYF
TGTGCCAGCAGCTTAATGGGACTAGGGGGCGAGCAGTACTTC
>TRBD1|TRBV19|NA|TRBJ1-2
CASAPGQAGDYGYTF
TGTGCCAGCGCACCCGGACAGGCAGGAGACTATGGCTACACCTTC
>NA|TRBV6-1|once|TRBJ1-2
CASRVRRITNYGYTF
TGTGCCAGCAGGGTTAGACGGATTACTAACTATGGCTACACCTTC
>NA|TRBV7-3|NA|TRBJ1-3
CASSPGRGNTIYF
TGTGCCAGCAGCCCAGGGAGAGGAAACACCATATATTTT
>TRBD1|TRBV28|once|TRBJ1-3
CASSSYRGLDGGNTIYF
TGTGCCAGCAGTAGTTACAGGGGGTTGGATGGTGGAAACACCATATATTTT
>NA|TRBV2|NA|TRBJ1-5
CASSEARGGNQPQHF
TGTGCCAGCAGTGAAGCACGGGGGGGGAATCAGCCCCAGCATTTT
>TRBD1|TRBV7-9|once|TRBJ2-7
CASSHTTGGGIYEQYF
TGTGCCAGCAGCCACACGACAGGGGGCGGGATATACGAGCAGTACTTC
>NA|TRBV5-4|NA|TRBJ2-1
CASSLADRLSVYNEQFF
TGTGCCAGCAGCTTGGCGGACAGACTATCAGTCTACAATGAGCAGTTCTTC
>NA|TRBV7-6|NA|TRBJ1-1
CASSLEGGLTEAFF
TGTGCCAGCAGCTTAGAGGGGGGACTCACTGAAGCTTTCTTT